Sequencing of this TCR beta chain was carried out in a study of blood T cell repertoires in COVID-19. TCRdb's table, derived via immunoSEQ multiplex PCR, lists solely in-frame clones and lacks some. This sample has more than 95,000 clones, with 60% to 80% found just once. Germline CDR1 MDHEN, CDR2 SYDVKM. The V end lost 7 bases, the J end lost 7 bases, and 17 bases lay between the germline ends. There are 14 residues in the CDR3. What was sequenced was peripheral blood. The clonotype was recovered from a man older than 75 with COVID-19, enrolled during active disease. The chain recombines TRBV28 with TRBJ2-1; D unresolved. CDR3 DNA sequence: TGTGCCAGCACCCCCAGCGACGGCGGAAATGAGCAGTTCTTC. Encoded protein: CASTPSDGGNEQFF.